This passage covers 12 T cell receptor beta chains from one sample sequenced in a study of cytotoxic CD8 clonotypes in ibrutinib-treated CLL. TCRdb keeps only in-frame clones here, not all; method: immunoSEQ multiplex PCR. The sample consists of roughly 300,000 clones, around 77% of them appearing once. Material: PBMCs, obtained at disease progression, from a patient treated with ibrutinib. These receptors came from a human donor with chronic lymphocytic leukemia.

This sequence joins TRBV6-6 and TRBJ2-5; tentative D call: TRBD2 (5 bases). With 2 bases removed from V and 5 bases from J, the gap between germline ends came to 15 bases. The CDR3 has 15 amino acids. Per germline, CDR1 MNHNY and CDR2 SVGAGI (reference sequence). CDR3 protein: CASSYPHPGGETQYF. CDR3 DNA sequence: TGTGCCAGCAGTTACCCCCATCCCGGAGGTGAGACCCAGTACTTC.

The chain links TRBV27 to TRBJ2-1; 9 bases agree with TRBD2. This CDR3 spans 13 amino acids. With 8 bases clipped from V and 4 bases from J, the junction kept 3 bases outside the gene matches. Germline CDR1 and CDR2: MNHEY and SMNVEV (reference sequence). Written as DNA, the CDR3 is TGTGCCAGCGGGCTAGCGGGGTACAATGAGCAGTTCTTC. The encoded protein is CASGLAGYNEQFF.

The chain couples TRBV6-6 to TRBJ2-2; no firm D call. V shed 5 bases and J shed 4 bases, with 11 bases lying between them. Germline CDR1 is MNHNY and CDR2 is SVGAGI (reference sequence). This CDR3 has 14 residues. DNA for the CDR3: TGTGCCAGCAGTACCAAAAGAAGCACCGGGGAGCTGTTTTTT. Amino acids: CASSTKRSTGELFF.

This chain uses TRBV10-2 with TRBJ2-3; unclear D gene. Trimming stripped 7 bases from V and 2 bases from J, with 13 bases between. CDR1 WSHSY and CDR2 SAAADI come from the germline V gene. The CDR3 extends over 14 amino acids. The CDR3 loop reads CASKRIQLTDTQYF. Here the CDR3 DNA reads TGCGCCAGCAAGAGAATACAGCTCACAGATACGCAGTATTTT.

The V and J genes are TRBV15 and TRBJ2-1; D unresolved. Trimming cost V 5 bases and J 9 bases, with 5 bases left between them. Germline values: CDR1 LNHNV, CDR2 YYDKDF (reference sequence). The CDR3 has 10 amino acids. The CDR3 DNA reads as TGTGCCACCAGCGGCCGTGAGCAGTTCTTC. Amino acid sequence: CATSGREQFF.

This sequence joins TRBV5-8 and TRBJ1-2; no firm D call. V was cut by 5 bases and J by 8 bases, with 13 bases left in between. Per the germline V gene, CDR1 is SGHTS and CDR2 is YDEGEE. CDR3 length: 12 amino acids. This CDR3 is CASSTEVLGYTF. CDR3 DNA sequence: TGTGCCAGCAGTACAGAGGTGCTCGGCTACACCTTC.

The chain employs TRBV4-1 and TRBJ1-1; D perhaps matches TRBD1 (5 bases). Germline CDR1 is MGHRA and CDR2 is YSYEKL. The CDR3 extends over 14 amino acids. The V and J ends lost 7 bases and 5 bases respectively, with 17 bases between them. DNA for the CDR3: TGCGCCAGCACCCCCGACAGTTGGAGGACTGAAGCTTTCTTT. Its protein is CASTPDSWRTEAFF.

The V call is TRBV5-1, the J call TRBJ1-1, with TRBD1 as a possible D gene (5 bases). Germline V gene lookup returns CDR1 SGHRS and CDR2 YFSETQ. With 2 bases removed from V and 1 base from J, the gap between germline ends came to 12 bases. The CDR3 runs 15 residues. The CDR3 is CASSLGGVGNTEAFF. The CDR3 coding sequence is TGCGCCAGCAGCTTAGGAGGGGTCGGGAACACTGAAGCTTTCTTT.

The chain has TRBV5-4 and TRBJ2-7; D is perhaps TRBD1 (6 bases). The V and J ends lost 3 bases and 3 bases respectively, with 7 bases between them. The CDR3 sequence is 12 residues long. The germline gives CDR1 SGHNT, CDR2 YYREEE (reference sequence). CDR3 sequence (DNA): TGTGCCAGCAGCTGGGACAACTACGAGCAGTACTTC. This translates into CASSWDNYEQYF.

This clone was seen a handful of times. The rearrangement joins TRBV6-5 to TRBJ2-7; 10 nucleotides match TRBD2. The CDR3 has 13 amino acids. CDR1 and CDR2 (germline): MNHEY, SVGAGI. V was pared by 6 bases and J by 7 bases, with 6 bases of the junction left unmatched. CDR3 protein: CASSSGLAVEQYF. Written as DNA, the CDR3 is TGTGCCAGCAGCTCAGGACTAGCGGTTGAGCAGTACTTC.

The chain carries TRBV19 and TRBJ1-2; D is perhaps TRBD1 (6 bases). V was trimmed by 3 bases and J by 5 bases, leaving 10 bases between them. The CDR3 spans 13 residues. Germline-derived CDR1 and CDR2 are LNHDA and SQIVND (reference sequence). The CDR3 coding sequence is TGTGCCAGTAGTATGAGGGACACTTATGGCTACACCTTC. This encodes CASSMRDTYGYTF.

The V gene is TRBV6-5, the J gene TRBJ1-5; D unresolved. Germline assignment: CDR1 MNHEY and CDR2 SVGAGI. V was pared by 5 bases and J by 4 bases, with 9 bases between. This CDR3 has 13 residues. CDR3 in DNA: TGTGCCAGCAGTCCCTTGGGAAATCAGCCCCAGCATTTT. This translates into CASSPLGNQPQHF.